This paragraph reports one T cell receptor (beta chain). Its antigen is still unknown. Germline values: CDR1 SNHLY, CDR2 FYNNEI. There are 13 residues in the CDR3. With 3 bases clipped from V and 11 bases from J, the junction kept 8 bases outside the gene matches. This sample was included in a study of CD8+ T cells in alopecia areata. Across the whole study: At a dose of 5 to 10 mg twice daily, oral tofacitinib was given to treated patients.

RNA extraction and reverse transcription yielded cDNA as sequencing template. Profiling relied on immunoSEQ multiplex PCR, and the TCRdb table lists in-frame clones only, not all of them. The sample holds over 150,000 clones, 50% to 70% seen once. General observations from the study: When scalp samples are sequenced, resident alphabeta T cells of normal skin are also captured.

This chain connects TRBV2 to TRBJ1-2; TRBD1 agrees at 8 bases. The clonotype was recovered from a human donor with alopecia areata. This specimen consisted of CD4+ T cells sorted from blood, obtained at week 0. The chain's CDR3 is CASSEVRGRGYTF. CDR3 coding DNA: TGTGCCAGCAGTGAGGTCAGGGGGCGAGGGTACACCTTC.